The 32 T cell receptor beta chains reported below all come from one sample, sequenced in a study of OX40 agonist ivuxolimab in advanced cancers. Generated by immunoSEQ multiplex PCR, the TCRdb table keeps only in-frame clones and is missing some. Of approximately 11,000 clones in the sample, roughly four fifths are singletons; the top ten hold about 9.4%. This material consisted of CD4+ or CD8+ T cells sorted from blood, taken in a trial of the OX40 agonist ivuxolimab. All receptors come from an adult with an advanced solid tumor such as melanoma, head and neck, liver or kidney cancer.

The rearrangement uses TRBV13 and TRBJ2-5; tentative D call: TRBD1 (6 bases). CDR3 length: 16 residues. Per germline, CDR1 PRHDT and CDR2 FYEKMQ (reference sequence). Trimming removed 2 bases at V and 5 bases at J, with 18 bases between. In nucleotides, the CDR3 is TGTGCCAGCAGCTTACACCGCGGACAGAGGGAGGAGACCCAGTACTTC. Encoded protein: CASSLHRGQREETQYF.

This clone was counted a few times. This CDR3 is CASSLGQKYGYTF. The CDR3 DNA reads TGTGCCAGCAGTTTGGGACAGAAGTATGGCTACACCTTC. The V gene is TRBV28, the J gene TRBJ1-2; 7 bases align to TRBD1. This CDR3 is 13 amino acids long. The V gene end was trimmed by 3 bases and the J gene end by 5 bases; junction bases not matched to a gene: 3. Looked up from germline, CDR1 is MDHEN and CDR2 is SYDVKM.

The chain uses TRBV9 and TRBJ2-4; perhaps TRBD1 as D (6 bases). The length of the CDR3 is 11 residues. Germline V gene sequence: CDR1 SGDLS, CDR2 YYNGEE. Trimming took off 7 bases at V and 10 bases at J, with 12 bases between the two ends. In nucleotides, the CDR3 is TGTGCCAGCTCCCGGGACAAAATTCAGTACTTC. Translating gives CASSRDKIQYF.

The chain carries TRBV19 and TRBJ1-2, with 7 bases aligning to TRBD1. Germline values: CDR1 LNHDA, CDR2 SQIVND (reference sequence). The trim removed 5 bases at V and 4 bases at J, leaving 4 bases unmatched. The CDR3 contains 13 residues. The CDR3 sequence is CASSPGTVYGYTF. CDR3 coding DNA: TGTGCCAGTAGTCCCGGGACAGTCTATGGCTACACCTTC. Full variable domain (rest looked up from reference TRBV19 and TRBJ1-2): DGGITQSPKYLFRKEGQNVTLSCEQNLNHDAMYWYRQDPGQGLRLIYYSQIVNDFQKGDIAEGYSVSREKKESFPLTVTSAQKNPTAFYLCASSPGTVYGYTFGSGTRLTVV.

This clone was seen a single time. The chain combines TRBV19 with TRBJ2-7, with TRBD2 matching 7 bases. V shed 7 bases, J shed 2 bases, and the junction held 5 bases outside the gene matches. Germline loops: CDR1 LNHDA, CDR2 SQIVND (reference sequence). The CDR3 is 13 amino acids. The CDR3 DNA reads as TGTGCCAGTACGGGGGGAGGACCCTACGAGCAGTACTTC. As protein: CASTGGGPYEQYF.

A single count supports this clone. The V gene is TRBV18, the J gene TRBJ2-5; tentatively, D is TRBD1 or TRBD2 (6 bases each). CDR3 length: 15 amino acids. The V and J ends lost 1 base and 5 bases respectively, with 14 bases between them. The V gene's germline CDR1 is KGHSH and CDR2 LQKENI. The CDR3 loop reads CASSPQEGVLETQYF. DNA for the CDR3: TGTGCCAGCTCACCACAGGAGGGGGTGTTGGAGACCCAGTACTTC. The full variable domain, in which reference TRBV18 and TRBJ2-5 provide the parts outside the CDR3, is NAGVMQNPRHLVRRRGQEARLRCSPMKGHSHVYWYRQLPEEGLKFMVYLQKENIIDESGMPKERFSAEFPKEGPSILRIQQVVRGDSAAYFCASSPQEGVLETQYFGPGTRLLVL.

The CDR3 nucleotides read TGCGCCAGCAGCCAAGATTGGAACGTAGCCTACGAGCAGTACTTC. Its translation is CASSQDWNVAYEQYF. The gene calls are TRBV4-3 and TRBJ2-7; D remains unclear. Germline V gene lookup returns CDR1 LGHNA and CDR2 YSLEER. The CDR3 consists of 15 residues. V shed 0 bases and J shed 2 bases, with 11 bases lying between them.

This sequence joins TRBV19 and TRBJ1-1, with TRBD1 as a possible D gene (5 bases). The CDR3 extends over 19 amino acids. The germline V gene has CDR1 LNHDA and CDR2 SQIVND (reference sequence). Between the trimmed V and J ends, which lost 3 bases and 5 bases, there was a span of 28 bases. The DNA of the CDR3 is TGTGCCAGTAGTATCACCGTTTTCGTGGCAGGGCATAGGGGAACTGAAGCTTTCTTT. It is translated as CASSITVFVAGHRGTEAFF.

The chain joins TRBV5-1 to TRBJ2-7; D unresolved. CDR3 size: 12 residues. Germline V gives CDR1 SGHRS, CDR2 YFSETQ. The V end lost 4 bases, the J end lost 0 bases, and 5 bases lay between the germline ends. For the CDR3, the DNA is TGCGCCAGCAGCCCTAGCTCCTACGAGCAGTACTTC. This encodes CASSPSSYEQYF.

This sequence joins TRBV25-1 and TRBJ1-2; D gene unclear. In germline, CDR1 is MGHDK, CDR2 SYGVNS. The CDR3 spans 16 residues. With 1 base removed from V and 4 bases from J, the gap between germline ends came to 16 bases. The CDR3 here is CASSEFTDAQTYGYTF. CDR3 in DNA: TGTGCCAGCAGTGAATTCACGGACGCCCAAACCTATGGCTACACCTTC.

The chain carries TRBV27 and TRBJ1-4; D uncertain. The length of the CDR3 is 16 residues. Looked up from germline, CDR1 is MNHEY and CDR2 is SMNVEV (reference sequence). The V and J ends lost 2 bases and 0 bases respectively, with 10 bases between them. The CDR3 protein is CASSLRAASTNEKLFF. Written as DNA, the CDR3 is TGTGCCAGCAGTTTACGGGCAGCTTCAACTAATGAAAAACTGTTTTTT.

The chain couples TRBV27 to TRBJ1-6; 7 nucleotides agree with TRBD1. Germline V gene data show CDR1 as MNHEY and CDR2 as SMNVEV (reference sequence). V shed 5 bases and J 8 bases; nucleotides not matched to a gene: 6. This CDR3 is built from 14 residues. In DNA, the CDR3 is TGTGCCAGCAGTATAGGGGGCTCATATTCACCCCTCCACTTT. Its protein product is CASSIGGSYSPLHF.

CDR3 loop: CASSQDKDRGYEQYF. For the CDR3, the DNA is TGCGCCAGCAGCCAAGATAAGGACAGGGGATACGAGCAGTACTTC. The chain carries TRBV4-1 and TRBJ2-7; 9 bases are shared with TRBD1. The CDR3 is made up of 15 amino acids. The V and J ends lost 0 bases and 4 bases, in that order; junction bases with no gene match: 4. Germline CDR1 reads MGHRA; CDR2 reads YSYEKL.

The gene calls are TRBV6-5 and TRBJ2-7, with D perhaps TRBD1 or TRBD2 (5 bases each). Germline loops: CDR1 MNHEY, CDR2 SVGAGI. V was pared by 5 bases and J by 4 bases, with 15 bases between. The CDR3 covers 14 residues. The CDR3 region is CASSRPGPVYEQYF. The DNA of the CDR3 is TGTGCCAGCAGTCGACCGGGACCCGTTTACGAGCAGTACTTC.

The chain carries TRBV5-6 and TRBJ2-3; 10 bases map to TRBD1. The length of the CDR3 is 17 residues. Per germline, CDR1 SGHDT and CDR2 YYEEEE. Trimming removed 0 bases from V and 5 bases from J; junction bases left unmatched: 9. The CDR3 region is CASSLGVGTGVIDTQYF. DNA of the CDR3: TGTGCCAGCAGCTTGGGGGTAGGGACAGGGGTCATAGATACGCAGTATTTT.

V gene TRBV27 combines with J gene TRBJ2-2; D uncertain. V gave up 6 bases and J gave up 0 bases, with 11 bases separating them. CDR3 size: 15 residues. Germline V gives CDR1 MNHEY, CDR2 SMNVEV (reference sequence). CDR3 DNA: TGTGCCAGCAGCCTTAGGGTTACGAACACCGGGGAGCTGTTTTTT. Protein sequence: CASSLRVTNTGELFF.

V and J are TRBV7-2 and TRBJ1-3; weak D call: TRBD1 (6 bases). Per germline, CDR1 SGHTA and CDR2 FQGNSA. CDR3 length: 15 residues. Trimming removed 1 base at V and 3 bases at J, with 10 bases between. DNA of the CDR3: TGTGCCAGCAGCTTAGGGGTGACAGGTGGAAACACCATATATTTT. Residues: CASSLGVTGGNTIYF.

The rearrangement links TRBV5-4 to TRBJ2-2; the D is unclear. The length of the CDR3 is 12 residues. Germline lookup yields CDR1 SGHNT and CDR2 YYREEE (reference sequence). V was trimmed by 1 base and J by 7 bases, leaving 5 bases between them. For the CDR3, the DNA is TGTGCCAGCAGCTTGAGTAACGGGGAGCTGTTTTTT. Amino acid sequence: CASSLSNGELFF.

The rearrangement uses TRBV7-2 and TRBJ2-7; D gene uncertain. Germline V gives CDR1 SGHTA, CDR2 FQGNSA. The CDR3 sequence is 13 residues long. The germline V and J ends were trimmed by 2 bases and 6 bases, with 11 bases remaining between them. CDR3 DNA: TGTGCCAGCAGCTTATATACCCCTTCCGAGCAGTACTTC. This sequence encodes CASSLYTPSEQYF.

The V call is TRBV29-1, the J call TRBJ1-2; D is uncertain. Trimming left V 0 bases short and J 5 bases short, with 16 bases between. The CDR3 totals 15 residues. Germline V gene sequence: CDR1 SQVTM, CDR2 ANQGSEA. The DNA for the CDR3 is TGCAGCGTTGAAGAGAAAAAAATTGGAGGGTATGGCTACACCTTC. This sequence encodes CSVEEKKIGGYGYTF.

This rearrangement joins TRBV7-9 to TRBJ1-1, with 7 bases fitting TRBD1. This CDR3 is 15 amino acids long. The junction had 7 bases not matched to a gene; V was cut back by 2 bases and J by 4 bases. Germline assignment: CDR1 SEHNR and CDR2 FQNEAQ (reference sequence). CDR3 coding DNA: TGTGCCAGCAGCTTACCCACAGGGGTAAGCACTGAAGCTTTCTTT. Protein product: CASSLPTGVSTEAFF.

To note about this clone: Other DNA sequences in this specimen translate into the identical CDR3. The rearrangement links TRBV27 to TRBJ2-7, with D hard to call. V was shortened by 6 bases and J by 0 bases, with 6 bases between the two germline ends. Germline values: CDR1 MNHEY, CDR2 SMNVEV (reference sequence). This CDR3 is 12 amino acids long. The CDR3 DNA is TGTGCCAGCAGCCCCCCCTCCTACGAGCAGTACTTC. Translated, it gives CASSPPSYEQYF.

DNA of the CDR3: TGCAGCGCTTCGGGGGACAGAGCTAACTATGGCTACACCTTC. It yields the protein CSASGDRANYGYTF. The chain recombines TRBV29-1 with TRBJ1-2, with 7 bases that match TRBD1. The CDR3 loop spans 14 amino acids. The V segment lost 7 bases and the J segment 0 bases; nucleotides outside the gene matches: 8. Looked up from germline, CDR1 is SQVTM and CDR2 is ANQGSEA.

For the CDR3, the DNA is TGTGCCACCAGCAGAGAATGGGGGAGCGGGGAGCTGTTTTTT. Amino acid sequence: CATSREWGSGELFF. The chain links TRBV15 to TRBJ2-2, with D possibly being TRBD1 or TRBD2 (5 bases each). CDR3 size: 14 residues. The germline V and J ends were trimmed by 0 bases and 7 bases, with 9 bases remaining between them. Germline V lookup: CDR1 LNHNV, CDR2 YYDKDF (reference sequence).

The rearrangement links TRBV27 to TRBJ2-7; possibly TRBD1 for D (6 bases). Per germline, CDR1 MNHEY and CDR2 SMNVEV (reference sequence). With 4 bases removed from V and 2 bases from J, the gap between germline ends came to 12 bases. The CDR3 runs to 14 residues. CDR3 loop: CASSSQGSPYEQYF. As DNA, the CDR3 is TGTGCCAGCAGTTCCCAGGGGTCCCCCTACGAGCAGTACTTC.

The rearrangement links TRBV9 to TRBJ2-7; TRBD2 matches 7 bases. Germline V gene data show CDR1 as SGDLS and CDR2 as YYNGEE. This CDR3 region has 16 residues. V shed 3 bases and J 0 bases; nucleotides not matched to a gene: 9. DNA for the CDR3: TGTGCCAGCAGCGACCCCGGGGGGATAGACTCCTACGAGCAGTACTTC. Its protein is CASSDPGGIDSYEQYF.

The V gene is TRBV2, the J gene TRBJ2-7, with D hard to call. CDR1 and CDR2 (germline): SNHLY, FYNNEI. CDR3 length: 12 residues. V lost 1 base and J lost 3, with 4 bases in between. CDR3 loop: CASSEGSYEQYF. The CDR3 bases are TGTGCCAGCAGTGAAGGGAGCTACGAGCAGTACTTC.

CDR3 nucleotides: TGTGCCAGCAGCTTGGCCCTAGCGGGACCGGCCGGAGTGGAGCAGTACTTC. This encodes CASSLALAGPAGVEQYF. The chain recombines TRBV5-5 with TRBJ2-7; 9 bases align to TRBD2. The CDR3 is made up of 17 amino acids. Unmatched junction bases numbered 14, after V lost 0 bases and J lost 7 bases. Germline CDR1 is SGHKS and CDR2 is YYEKEE (reference sequence).

This clone is labeled medium-sized (0.01 to 0.1%). In the same sample, other DNA sequences code for this CDR3. The chain couples TRBV27 to TRBJ2-7; D may be TRBD1 or TRBD2 (5 bases each). The ends were cut back, 5 bases at V and 0 bases at J, with 8 bases in the middle. The CDR3 is 13 amino acids. Per the germline V gene, CDR1 is MNHEY and CDR2 is SMNVEV (reference sequence). The CDR3 is CASSPGASYEQYF. The CDR3, as DNA: TGTGCCAGCAGTCCCGGGGCCTCCTACGAGCAGTACTTC.

J is TRBJ2-7 and V is TRBV5-1; TRBD1 matches 7 bases. The CDR3 sequence is 17 residues long. V trimming: 3 bases; J trimming: 2 bases; junction bases outside the gene matches: 14. Per germline, CDR1 SGHRS and CDR2 YFSETQ. CDR3 residues: CASSWWGLGTETYEQYF. The DNA of the CDR3 is TGCGCCAGCAGCTGGTGGGGCCTCGGGACAGAGACCTACGAGCAGTACTTC. Full variable domain (outside the CDR3, taken from reference TRBV5-1 and TRBJ2-7): KAGVTQTPRYLIKTRGQQVTLSCSPISGHRSVSWYQQTPGQGLQFLFEYFSETQRNKGNFPGRFSGRQFSNSRSEMNVSTLELGDSALYLCASSWWGLGTETYEQYFGPGTRLTVT.

V is TRBV4-1 and J is TRBJ2-3; TRBD1 aligns across 8 bases. The V and J ends lost 0 bases and 5 bases, in that order; junction bases with no gene match: 10. The germline V gene encodes CDR1 MGHRA and CDR2 YSYEKL. There are 17 residues in the CDR3. CDR3 coding DNA: TGCGCCAGCAGCCAAGATCAGGGCAGGGGGCGCAGAGATACGCAGTATTTT. Its protein product is CASSQDQGRGRRDTQYF.

This chain connects TRBV4-2 to TRBJ2-1; 10 bases align to TRBD2. V trimming: 0 bases; J trimming: 8 bases; junction bases outside the gene matches: 13. Germline values: CDR1 LGHNA, CDR2 YNFKEQ. The CDR3 has 18 residues. The CDR3 nucleotides are TGTGCCAGCAGCCAAGAGGAGGGAGCGGGAGGGCCGGCAGATGAGCAGTTCTTC. This encodes CASSQEEGAGGPADEQFF.